The rows below give T cell receptor beta chains drawn from one sample of a study of cytomegalovirus exposure and HLA in healthy donors. The assay was immunoSEQ multiplex PCR, and TCRdb's table has in-frame clones only and misses some. The profile shows 200,000 to 250,000 clones, about 90% of them singletons. The sample consisted of PBMCs. These receptors came from a man aged 18 to 30 in good health and CMV-seropositive. Each CDR3 is given with its conserved first and last residue. The order of the fields is D gene, J gene, V gene, CDR3 protein. The D gene is left open where the match is weak.

>TRBD2|TRBJ2-1|TRBV9
CASSAIGTSSYNEQFF
>NA|TRBJ1-1|TRBV2
CASSLRDVGAEAFF
>NA|TRBJ1-1|TRBV6-5
CASSYSFGGDTEAFF
>TRBD2|TRBJ2-3|TRBV7-8
CASSLDGTSGISTDTQYF
>TRBD2|TRBJ2-1|TRBV6-6
CASSFSGRAPNEQFF
>NA|TRBJ2-3|TRBV9
CASSVAPTDTQYF
>TRBD2|TRBJ2-7|TRBV6-1
CAIRRGGGSSYEQYF
>NA|TRBJ2-2|TRBV6-5
CASRSTGELFF
>NA|TRBJ2-2|TRBV25-1
CASRRAGELFF
>TRBD2|TRBJ2-7|TRBV7-9
CASSLIAGERDEQYF
>NA|TRBJ2-7|TRBV5-1
CASSLAVVSSSYEQYF
>TRBD1|TRBJ1-1|TRBV5-6
CASSRGQGTTEAFF
>TRBD2|TRBJ2-3|TRBV5-1
CASSLASGRTDTQYF
>NA|TRBJ2-1|TRBV2
CASSMTRGSYNEQFF
>NA|TRBJ2-1|TRBV7-9
CASSPRGIADNEQFF
>NA|TRBJ2-7|TRBV2
CASGDNYEQYF
>TRBD2|TRBJ2-6|TRBV6-4
CASSDGQREFSSGANVLTF
>NA|TRBJ2-7|TRBV11-2
CASSFVGSYEQYF
>NA|TRBJ2-2|TRBV7-2
CASSPYYGLGTGELFF
>NA|TRBJ2-7|TRBV2
CASSELQNYEQYF
>NA|TRBJ1-4|TRBV28
CASTTIATNEKLFF
>NA|TRBJ2-6|TRBV27
CATFLSGANVLTF
>NA|TRBJ1-5|TRBV5-1
CASSLGGRGGQPQHF
>TRBD1|TRBJ2-7|TRBV29-1
CSALLRTGPYEQYF
>NA|TRBJ2-2|TRBV6-1
CASSMGRLNTGELFF
>NA|TRBJ2-5|TRBV20-1
CSATGSETQYF
>NA|TRBJ2-1|TRBV7-9
CASRGLGNEQFF
>NA|TRBJ1-5|TRBV11-2
CAPTRSGVDYSNQPQHF